The rows below give T cell receptor beta chains drawn from one sample of a study of shared clonotypes between healthy human individuals. Sequenced by immunoSEQ multiplex PCR; TCRdb stores in-frame clones only, minus some. The sample records 2,100,000 or so clones, around 95% being singletons. Material for sequencing was naive CD4+ T cells sorted from blood. These receptors all stem from a man aged 18 to 35 in good health. Both conserved end residues are part of each CDR3. The order of the fields is clone size, D gene, V gene, J gene, CDR3 protein, CDR3 DNA. D genes are given only for firm matches. Not all rows give a size; the values are once, few, many and, for expanded clones, a class.

abundance: .; d_gene: .; v_gene: TRBV18; j_gene: TRBJ2-7; CDR3aa: CASSRGGADPSYEQYF; CDR3nt: TGTGCCAGCTCTCGGGGCGGGGCGGATCCTTCCTACGAGCAGTACTTC
abundance: .; d_gene: TRBD1; v_gene: TRBV9; j_gene: TRBJ2-2; CDR3aa: CASSVGGQGTGELFF; CDR3nt: TGTGCCAGCAGCGTAGGTGGACAGGGGACCGGGGAGCTGTTTTTT
abundance: .; d_gene: .; v_gene: TRBV27; j_gene: TRBJ2-7; CDR3aa: CASSLFPRGGYEQYF; CDR3nt: TGTGCCAGCAGTTTATTTCCCCGGGGAGGCTACGAGCAGTACTTC
abundance: .; d_gene: TRBD2; v_gene: TRBV4-1; j_gene: TRBJ2-7; CDR3aa: CASSQKTGTSPTYEQYF; CDR3nt: TGCGCCAGCAGCCAGAAAACGGGGACTAGCCCGACCTACGAGCAGTACTTC
abundance: .; d_gene: .; v_gene: TRBV25-1; j_gene: TRBJ2-1; CDR3aa: CASSEGRAVEQFF; CDR3nt: TGTGCCAGCAGTGAAGGCAGGGCAGTAGAGCAGTTCTTC
abundance: once; d_gene: TRBD1; v_gene: TRBV7-2; j_gene: TRBJ1-5; CDR3aa: CASSPAGGGSNQPQHF; CDR3nt: TGTGCCAGCAGTCCCGCAGGGGGAGGAAGCAATCAGCCCCAGCATTTT
abundance: .; d_gene: .; v_gene: TRBV2; j_gene: TRBJ1-2; CDR3aa: CASRIEQGLNYGYTF; CDR3nt: TGTGCCAGCAGGATAGAGCAGGGGCTAAACTATGGCTACACCTTC
abundance: .; d_gene: .; v_gene: TRBV25-1; j_gene: TRBJ2-7; CDR3aa: CASSGGAGFSYEQYF; CDR3nt: TGTGCCAGCAGTGGGGGGGCGGGATTCTCCTACGAGCAGTACTTC
abundance: .; d_gene: TRBD1; v_gene: TRBV19; j_gene: TRBJ1-3; CDR3aa: CASTWTGKLAGNTIYF; CDR3nt: TGTGCCAGTACTTGGACAGGGAAGTTGGCTGGAAACACCATATATTTT
abundance: .; d_gene: TRBD2; v_gene: TRBV5-1; j_gene: TRBJ2-1; CDR3aa: CASSFSSGNYNEQFF; CDR3nt: TGCGCCAGCAGCTTCTCTAGCGGGAACTACAATGAGCAGTTCTTC
abundance: .; d_gene: .; v_gene: TRBV29-1; j_gene: TRBJ1-1; CDR3aa: CSVARDTEAFF; CDR3nt: TGCAGCGTTGCTCGGGACACTGAAGCTTTCTTT
abundance: .; d_gene: TRBD2; v_gene: TRBV10-2; j_gene: TRBJ2-7; CDR3aa: CASSGLAGGEQYF; CDR3nt: TGCGCCAGCAGTGGACTAGCGGGGGGCGAGCAGTACTTC
abundance: once; d_gene: TRBD1; v_gene: TRBV7-2; j_gene: TRBJ1-1; CDR3aa: CASSSRTGTMNTEAFF; CDR3nt: TGTGCCAGCAGCTCCAGGACAGGTACCATGAACACTGAAGCTTTCTTT